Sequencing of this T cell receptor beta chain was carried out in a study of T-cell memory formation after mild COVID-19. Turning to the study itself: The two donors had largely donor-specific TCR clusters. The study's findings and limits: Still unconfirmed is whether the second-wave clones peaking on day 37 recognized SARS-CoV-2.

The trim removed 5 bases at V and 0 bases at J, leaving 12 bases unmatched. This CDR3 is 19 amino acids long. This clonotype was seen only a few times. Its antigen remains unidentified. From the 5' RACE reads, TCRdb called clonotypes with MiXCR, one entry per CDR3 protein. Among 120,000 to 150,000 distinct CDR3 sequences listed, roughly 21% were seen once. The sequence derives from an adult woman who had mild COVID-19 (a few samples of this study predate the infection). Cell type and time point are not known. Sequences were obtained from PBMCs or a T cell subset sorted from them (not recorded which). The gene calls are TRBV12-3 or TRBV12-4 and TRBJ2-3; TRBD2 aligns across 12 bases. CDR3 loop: CASSTQTSGRPRSTDTQYF. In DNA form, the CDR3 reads TGTGCCAGCAGTACCCAGACTAGCGGGAGACCCAGAAGCACAGATACGCAGTATTTT.